This T cell receptor (beta chain) was found in a study of CD8+ T cells in alopecia areata. The germline V gene has CDR1 SQVTM and CDR2 ANQGSEA. Trimming pared 7 bases from V and 2 bases from J, leaving 13 bases between. This CDR3 has 13 amino acids. Isolated RNA was reverse transcribed into cDNA used as the sequencing template. This table comes from immunoSEQ multiplex PCR, and its TCRdb copy is limited to in-frame clones, with some not included. The table shows roughly 250,000 clones, with around 67% occurring only once. This chain links TRBV29-1 with TRBJ2-3; D is unresolved. The sample in question was CD4+ T cells sorted from blood, obtained at week 0. This TCR was recovered from a human donor with alopecia areata. The CDR3 sequence: CSANRPSTDTQYF. Written as DNA, the CDR3 is TGCAGCGCCAATCGGCCATCCACAGATACGCAGTATTTT.